This T cell receptor beta chain was captured by sequencing in a study of T cells in Graves' hyperthyroidism and ophthalmopathy. Study-level information: Prior to any treatment, at the point of initial diagnosis, peripheral blood was collected. The study's findings and limits: Ophthalmopathy prediction by the model preceded onset by a median approximately 6.9 months. Patients with ophthalmopathy were separated from those with stable hyperthyroidism by a 13 V-J model.

Diagnoses were established using clinical symptoms, serum thyroxine and TRAb, thyroid ultrasound and orbital computed tomography. There were TCR beta CDR3 regions amplified from RNA transcripts. The TCR CDR3 first-round RT-PCR relied on the HTBI primer set. One entry per CDR3 protein results from TCRdb running MiXCR on the multiplex PCR reads. The profile shows 600,000 to 850,000 distinct CDR3 sequences, roughly 20% of them singletons. J was trimmed by 7 bases and V by 0 bases; bases with no gene match: 6. Looked up from germline, CDR1 is MNHNY and CDR2 is SVGAGI (reference sequence). This CDR3 region has 15 residues. This clonotype was found a few times. Its antigen is as yet unknown.

V gene TRBV6-6 combines with J gene TRBJ1-5; TRBD1 aligns across 7 bases. The clonotype originates from a woman aged 50 to 65 with Graves' hyperthyroidism that later progressed to Graves' ophthalmopathy. Sequenced material: blood. CDR3 in amino acids: CASSYSGGSRQPQHF. For the CDR3, the DNA is TGTGCCAGCAGTTACTCAGGGGGCAGCAGACAGCCCCAGCATTTT.